This passage covers 27 T cell receptor beta chains from one sample sequenced in a study of long-term antiretroviral therapy in people with HIV (dated by TCRdb to between 2021 and 2022). The immunoSEQ hsTCRB v3.0 assay was used at survey level resolution to sequence the TRB variable region. TCRdb stores this immuneACCESS table with in-frame sequences only. Part of the clones is absent; in the studies checked, under half of the shortfall reflects unresolved V genes, and no reason is known for the rest. Here the sample has about 35,000 clones; 60% to 75% occur a single time. 3% to 4% of the sample rests with the top ten. Sequenced here: unsorted PBMCs, sampled 3 years after starting antiretroviral therapy. These receptors originate from a man aged 50-60 years with HIV.

This chain uses TRBV7-9 with TRBJ1-1, with 8 bases matching TRBD1. There are 16 residues in the CDR3. In germline, CDR1 is SEHNR, CDR2 FQNEAQ (reference sequence). The J segment lost 7 bases and the V segment lost 5 bases, leaving 15 bases of the junction unmatched. The chain's CDR3 is CASSRRTGPAESEAFF. As DNA, the CDR3 is TGTGCCAGCAGCCGTAGGACAGGGCCTGCCGAGAGTGAAGCTTTCTTT.

The chain is built from TRBV7-3 and TRBJ1-3; 7 nucleotides agree with TRBD1. Per germline, CDR1 SGHTA and CDR2 FQGTGA. The V segment lost 5 bases and the J segment 0 bases; nucleotides outside the gene matches: 7. The CDR3 extends over 16 amino acids. The CDR3 region is CASSPRQGFSGNTIYF. The CDR3 DNA is TGTGCCAGCAGCCCGAGACAGGGATTCTCTGGAAACACCATATATTTT.

The chain recombines TRBV4-3 with TRBJ2-7; 8 bases map to TRBD1. The V and J ends lost 1 base and 3 bases, in that order; junction bases with no gene match: 2. Germline V lookup: CDR1 LGHNA, CDR2 YSLEER. This CDR3 is built from 14 residues. CDR3 coding DNA: TGCGCCAGCAGCCAAGGGACAGGGAACTACGAGCAGTACTTC. As protein: CASSQGTGNYEQYF.

This sequence joins TRBV7-2 and TRBJ2-1, with D unclear. The ends were cut back, 2 bases at V and 7 bases at J, with 12 bases in the middle. From germline, CDR1 is SGHTA and CDR2 FQGNSA. This CDR3 is built from 14 residues. CDR3 sequence reads: CASSLKWQANEQFF. CDR3 in DNA: TGTGCCAGCAGCTTAAAGTGGCAGGCAAATGAGCAGTTCTTC.

J is TRBJ2-7 and V is TRBV6-5; D gene ambiguous. The CDR3 has 13 residues. Germline V gene lookup returns CDR1 MNHEY and CDR2 SVGAGI. With 0 bases removed from V and 6 bases from J, the gap between germline ends came to 9 bases. CDR3 sequence (DNA): TGTGCCAGCAGTTACTCGATGGTATTCGAGCAGTACTTC. Encoded protein: CASSYSMVFEQYF.

The V and J genes are TRBV5-1 and TRBJ2-2; possible D gene TRBD2, 5 bases. Germline V CDR1 and CDR2: SGHRS, YFSETQ. The length of the CDR3 is 15 residues. V was shortened by 5 bases and J by 4 bases, with 15 bases between the two germline ends. The DNA for the CDR3 is TGCGCCAGCAGTCCTCAGGCGGGCTTCACCGGGGAGCTGTTTTTT. It is translated as CASSPQAGFTGELFF.

The V and J genes are TRBV21-1 and TRBJ2-7; the table names TRBD2, a call not compared with the DNA. TRBV21-1 constitutes a pseudogene. CDR3 length: 19 residues. CDR3 coding DNA: TGTGCCAGCAGCAAATGGGGGGGAGATTTGGATAGCGAATCCTACGAGCAGTACTTC. Protein: CASSKWGGDLDSESYEQYF.

The gene calls are TRBV5-4 and TRBJ2-5; TRBD2 might be the D (5 bases). The CDR3 is made up of 13 amino acids. Trimming pared 4 bases from V and 2 bases from J, leaving 9 bases between. Germline CDR1 and CDR2: SGHNT and YYREEE (reference sequence). The CDR3 DNA follows: TGTGCCAGCAGCCCGACGGGACAAGAGACCCAGTACTTC. Its protein is CASSPTGQETQYF.

This rearrangement joins TRBV27 to TRBJ2-7, with D possibly being TRBD1 (5 bases). The germline V and J ends were trimmed by 6 bases and 5 bases, with 20 bases remaining between them. This CDR3 has 15 residues. Germline V gives CDR1 MNHEY, CDR2 SMNVEV (reference sequence). The CDR3 sequence: CASSPRGETSHEQYF. The CDR3 bases are TGTGCCAGCAGCCCTAGGGGCGAGACCTCTCACGAGCAGTACTTC.

This clone was recorded a few times. The gene calls are TRBV14 and TRBJ2-5; 10 bases are a match to TRBD1. Germline V gene data show CDR1 as SGHDN and CDR2 as FVKESK. J gave up 1 base and V 5 bases, and 4 bases lay outside the gene matches. The CDR3 has 15 residues. CDR3 DNA: TGTGCCAGCAGCGCCGGGACAGGGGCCCAAGAGACCCAGTACTTC. This encodes CASSAGTGAQETQYF. Together with reference TRBV14 and TRBJ2-5, the CDR3 gives the full variable domain: EAGVTQFPSHSVIEKGQTVTLRCDPISGHDNLYWYRRVMGKEIKFLLHFVKESKQDESGMPNNRFLAERTGGTYSTLKVQPAELEDSGVYFCASSAGTGAQETQYFGPGTRLLVL.

The V and J genes are TRBV7-2 and TRBJ2-4, with D maybe TRBD2 (7 bases). This CDR3 has 16 amino acids. The germline V and J ends were trimmed by 4 bases and 2 bases, with 15 bases remaining between them. Germline CDR1 is SGHTA and CDR2 is FQGNSA. As DNA, the CDR3 is TGTGCCAGCAGCTATGGAGGGGGGGGGCCCAAAAACATTCAGTACTTC. This gives the protein CASSYGGGGPKNIQYF.

This chain links TRBV5-1 with TRBJ2-3; a weak D match, TRBD2 (5 bases). V was shortened by 4 bases and J by 0 bases, with 9 bases between the two germline ends. CDR1 and CDR2 (germline): SGHRS, YFSETQ. There are 14 residues in the CDR3. For the CDR3, the DNA is TGCGCCAGCAGCATTCAGCGGAGCACAGATACGCAGTATTTT. Protein sequence: CASSIQRSTDTQYF.

This clone was detected a few times. CDR3 sequence (DNA): TGTGCCAGCAGCCCGGCAGGGGCCTCTGCCGGGGAGCTGTTTTTT. It translates to CASSPAGASAGELFF. The chain is built from TRBV7-8 and TRBJ2-2, with D maybe TRBD1 (6 bases). The CDR3 has 15 residues. The germline CDR1 and CDR2 sequences are SGHVS and FQNEAQ. The germline V and J ends were trimmed by 5 bases and 6 bases, with 16 bases remaining between them. Full variable domain (remainder filled in from reference TRBV7-8 and TRBJ2-2): GAGVSQSPRYKVAKRGQDVALRCDPISGHVSLFWYQQALGQGPEFLTYFQNEAQLDKSGLPSDRFFAERPEGSVSTLKIQRTQQEDSAVYLCASSPAGASAGELFFGEGSRLTVL.

CDR3 sequence (DNA): TGTGCCAGCAGGCTTGGGACACCGGGACGCGGGAGGGCCCTCCACTTT. This codes for CASRLGTPGRGRALHF. The V call is TRBV27, the J call TRBJ1-6; TRBD1 is a possible D gene (6 bases). The CDR3 has 16 residues. CDR1 and CDR2 (germline): MNHEY, SMNVEV (reference sequence). Trimming removed 6 bases from V and 14 bases from J, with 26 bases in between.

V usage is TRBV2 and J usage is TRBJ1-4, with D possibly being TRBD1 (5 bases). The CDR3 runs to 10 residues. In germline, CDR1 is SNHLY, CDR2 FYNNEI. Trimming took 8 bases from V and 10 from J, leaving 8 bases between them. CDR3 DNA sequence: TGTGCCAGCGGGGGGGGAAAACTGTTTTTT. As protein: CASGGGKLFF.

A few counts support this clone. The chain links TRBV28 to TRBJ2-7; D is ambiguous. V dropped 3 bases and J dropped 3 bases, with 12 bases sitting between them. CDR3 length equals 14 residues. The germline V gene encodes CDR1 MDHEN and CDR2 SYDVKM. The CDR3 here is CASSLWDPIYEQYF. The CDR3 bases are TGTGCCAGCAGTTTGTGGGATCCTATCTACGAGCAGTACTTC.

V gene TRBV28 combines with J gene TRBJ1-2, with no clear D. The CDR3 sequence is 16 residues long. Between the trimmed V and J ends, which lost 2 bases and 1 base, there was a span of 14 bases. The germline CDR1 and CDR2 sequences are MDHEN and SYDVKM. The CDR3 DNA reads as TGTGCCAGCAGTTTACCGGAGGACGGCTATAACTATGGCTACACCTTC. It is translated as CASSLPEDGYNYGYTF.

The rearrangement joins TRBV20-1 to TRBJ1-1; the D is unclear. The CDR3 runs 10 residues. V dropped 6 bases and J dropped 11 bases, with 13 bases sitting between them. Germline loops: CDR1 DFQATT, CDR2 SNEGSKA (reference sequence). This CDR3 is CSAYHMGAFF. In DNA form, the CDR3 reads TGCAGTGCCTATCACATGGGGGCTTTCTTT.

The rearrangement joins TRBV2 to TRBJ2-7, with D unclear. This CDR3 region has 14 residues. V lost 3 bases to trimming and J lost 1 base, with 10 bases between them. From germline, CDR1 is SNHLY and CDR2 FYNNEI. CDR3 region: CASSDRPPSYEQYF. CDR3 nucleotide sequence: TGTGCCAGCAGTGACAGGCCACCATCCTACGAGCAGTACTTC. The full variable domain, in which reference TRBV2 and TRBJ2-7 provide the parts outside the CDR3, is EPEVTQTPSHQVTQMGQEVILRCVPISNHLYFYWYRQILGQKVEFLVSFYNNEISEKSEIFDDQFSVERPDGSNFTLKIRSTKLEDSAMYFCASSDRPPSYEQYFGPGTRLTVT.

This clone was detected only a few times. This chain connects TRBV6-5 to TRBJ2-3; no clear D. CDR3 length: 13 amino acids. Trimming shortened V by 2 bases and J by 2 bases, and 5 bases separated the two germline ends. Per germline, CDR1 MNHEY and CDR2 SVGAGI. The CDR3 region is CASSYRITDTQYF. The CDR3 DNA is TGTGCCAGCAGTTACCGGATCACAGATACGCAGTATTTT.

This clone was seen just once. The chain uses TRBV4-3 and TRBJ1-2; D unclear. Germline V lookup: CDR1 LGHNA, CDR2 YSLEER. Trimming cost V 0 bases and J 4 bases, with 12 bases left between them. The CDR3 has 15 residues. CDR3 sequence (DNA): TGCGCCAGCAGCCAAGACAGGCGAGATGGCTATGGCTACACCTTC. Protein product: CASSQDRRDGYGYTF.

The chain has TRBV10-3 and TRBJ1-1; D is possibly TRBD1 (5 bases). Trimming took off 7 bases at V and 2 bases at J, with 11 bases between the two ends. CDR1 is ENHRY, CDR2 SYGVKD, per germline. CDR3 length equals 13 residues. The DNA for the CDR3 is TGTGCCATCACAAAACAGGTCAACACTGAAGCTTTCTTT. Amino acid sequence: CAITKQVNTEAFF.

The CDR3: CASSPQKGTETQYF. The CDR3 DNA sequence: TGTGCCAGCTCACCACAGAAAGGGACAGAGACCCAGTACTTC. This chain joins TRBV18 and TRBJ2-5; tentatively, D is TRBD1 or TRBD2 (5 bases each). Looked up from germline, CDR1 is KGHSH and CDR2 is LQKENI. V was cut by 1 base and J by 4 bases, with 10 bases left in between. The CDR3 loop spans 14 amino acids. Looking up the rest from reference TRBV18 and TRBJ2-5 gives the full variable domain: NAGVMQNPRHLVRRRGQEARLRCSPMKGHSHVYWYRQLPEEGLKFMVYLQKENIIDESGMPKERFSAEFPKEGPSILRIQQVVRGDSAAYFCASSPQKGTETQYFGPGTRLLVL.

The rearrangement joins TRBV7-9 to TRBJ1-4, with no clear D. Germline V gene lookup returns CDR1 SEHNR and CDR2 FQNEAQ (reference sequence). The V end lost 3 bases, the J end lost 4 bases, and 12 bases lay between the germline ends. This CDR3 spans 15 amino acids. CDR3 coding DNA: TGTGCCAGCAGCTTGGATTGGGGTGGTAATGAAAAACTGTTTTTT. This gives the protein CASSLDWGGNEKLFF.

This sequence joins TRBV18 and TRBJ1-4; D is undetermined. Looked up from germline, CDR1 is KGHSH and CDR2 is LQKENI. The CDR3 sequence is 17 residues long. Trimming pared 3 bases from V and 2 bases from J, leaving 16 bases between. DNA of the CDR3: TGTGCCAGCTCACCTCAAGAGATGGGGTTCACTAATGAAAAACTGTTTTTT. Amino acid sequence: CASSPQEMGFTNEKLFF.

This clone was observed a handful of times. The V and J genes are TRBV5-1 and TRBJ2-7; a weak D match, TRBD2 (6 bases). V was clipped by 4 bases and J by 4 bases, with 15 bases between them. Germline V gene lookup returns CDR1 SGHRS and CDR2 YFSETQ. The length of the CDR3 is 14 residues. The CDR3 nucleotides are TGCGCCAGCAGCCCGAGGGCGGGAAAGTACGAGCAGTACTTC. Translated: CASSPRAGKYEQYF. The whole variable domain, filled in from reference TRBV5-1 and TRBJ2-7, reads KAGVTQTPRYLIKTRGQQVTLSCSPISGHRSVSWYQQTPGQGLQFLFEYFSETQRNKGNFPGRFSGRQFSNSRSEMNVSTLELGDSALYLCASSPRAGKYEQYFGPGTRLTVT.

In its sample, this clone was seen a few times. The chain uses TRBV7-9 and TRBJ1-2; 8 nucleotides line up with TRBD1. V trimming: 8 bases; J trimming: 3 bases; junction bases outside the gene matches: 2. Germline V gene sequence: CDR1 SEHNR, CDR2 FQNEAQ (reference sequence). The CDR3 has 12 amino acids. The chain's CDR3 is CASVDRDYGYTF. CDR3 in DNA: TGTGCCAGCGTGGACAGGGACTATGGCTACACCTTC.